The present T cell receptor beta chain was sequenced within a study of cytomegalovirus exposure and HLA in healthy donors. Study findings and constraints: Only CMV serostatus was available as immune exposure information.

This CDR3 is built from 15 residues. Trimming pared 0 bases from V and 0 bases from J, leaving 7 bases between. The germline CDR1 and CDR2 sequences are SGHRS and YFSETQ. The primer mix had 60 Vbeta and 13 Jbeta primers. Only in-frame clones appear in the TCRdb table, and some are missing; sequencing was by immunoSEQ multiplex PCR. The sample records tens of thousands of clones, roughly 78% being singletons. In the case of this clone: Its specificity is not known.

Sequencing input: PBMCs. This clonotype was sampled from a male donor in good health and CMV-seropositive. V gene TRBV5-1 combines with J gene TRBJ1-3; D unclear. CDR3 DNA: TGCGCCAGCAGCTTGGCTGGAGGCTCTGGAAACACCATATATTTT. Residues: CASSLAGGSGNTIYF.